This T cell receptor beta chain was obtained from a study of PD-L1 blockade in urothelial cancer. This CDR3 region has 14 residues. The germline gives CDR1 LNHNV, CDR2 YYDKDF (reference sequence). V lost 8 bases and J lost 6; bases outside the gene matches: 9. As for time point: pretreatment peripheral blood. Here immunoSEQ multiplex PCR was the method, and the copy in TCRdb shows in-frame clones only, minus some. The table lists 130,000 or so clones, about 81% of them singletons. The receptor's source is a man aged 50-60 years with urothelial cancer. The sample here was PBMCs, taken around atezolizumab (anti-PD-L1) treatment. J is TRBJ2-1 and V is TRBV15; 8 nucleotides agree with TRBD2. CDR3 sequence reads: CATVGLALSNEQFF. The CDR3 coding sequence is TGTGCCACCGTAGGACTAGCCCTCTCCAATGAGCAGTTCTTC.